Below, one T cell receptor beta chain is given with its context. This sample was taken from a study of T cell changes during pregnancy in multiple sclerosis. Only in-frame clones appear in the TCRdb table, and some are missing; sequencing was by immunoSEQ multiplex PCR. The sample records fewer than 130,000 clones, about nine tenths being singletons. The junction had 13 bases not matched to a gene; V was cut back by 2 bases and J by 1 base. This CDR3 region has 20 residues. The germline V gene has CDR1 LGHNA and CDR2 YNFKEQ. The receptor comes from a female donor with multiple sclerosis, enrolled in a pregnancy study. The sample was peripheral blood, taken after pregnancy. The chain carries TRBV4-2 and TRBJ2-6; 8 nucleotides align to TRBD1. The CDR3 loop reads CASSQPGTGSSFSGANVLTF. Written as DNA, the CDR3 is TGTGCCAGCAGCCAACCCGGGACAGGATCTTCATTTTCTGGGGCCAACGTCCTGACTTTC.